The 15 T cell receptor beta chains below come from one sample, sequenced in a study of CD8+ T cells in alopecia areata. It was cDNA, reverse transcribed from extracted RNA, that served as the sequencing template. Data came from immunoSEQ multiplex PCR; TCRdb stores just in-frame clones and leaves some out. The table includes under 250,000 clones, around three fifths detected once. Documented treatment: oral pan-JAK inhibitor, 5-10 mg twice daily. This specimen consisted of CD4+ T cells sorted from blood, obtained at week 4, from a patient treated with tofacitinib. Every receptor here comes from a human donor with alopecia areata.

This clone was counted between two and nine times. The genes are TRBV12-5 and TRBJ1-1; tentatively, D is TRBD1 (5 bases). Trimming cost V 8 bases and J 1 base, with 8 bases left between them. Per the germline V gene, CDR1 is LGHNT and CDR2 is FRNRAP. This CDR3 has 12 amino acids. CDR3: CASSRGNTEAFF. CDR3 coding DNA: TGTGCTAGTTCGAGGGGGAACACTGAAGCTTTCTTT.

This clone was picked up one time. The chain recombines TRBV30 with TRBJ1-3, with D possibly TRBD1 on 6 matching bases. The germline V gene encodes CDR1 GTSNPN and CDR2 SVGIG (reference sequence). The CDR3 sequence is 15 residues long. Trimming shortened V by 0 bases and J by 3 bases, and 12 bases separated the two germline ends. CDR3 DNA: TGTGCCTGGAGTGTAGCTGGGGGCAGTGGAAACACCATATATTTT. Its protein is CAWSVAGGSGNTIYF.

There are many counts of this clone. The CDR3 protein is CASSSGAASNQPQHF. DNA for the CDR3: TGTGCCAGCAGTTCAGGGGCGGCGAGCAATCAGCCCCAGCATTTT. The chain joins TRBV2 to TRBJ1-5; tentative D call: TRBD1 (6 bases). Germline values: CDR1 SNHLY, CDR2 FYNNEI. Trimming stripped 5 bases from V and 1 base from J, with 12 bases between. This CDR3 spans 15 amino acids. The entire variable domain, with the rest obtained from reference TRBV2 and TRBJ1-5, is as follows: EPEVTQTPSHQVTQMGQEVILRCVPISNHLYFYWYRQILGQKVEFLVSFYNNEISEKSEIFDDQFSVERPDGSNFTLKIRSTKLEDSAMYFCASSSGAASNQPQHFGDGTRLSIL.

This clone was picked up a small number of times. The rearrangement links TRBV11-2 to TRBJ2-2; D tentatively fits TRBD1 or TRBD2 (5 bases each). From germline, CDR1 is SGHAT and CDR2 FQNNGV. This CDR3 has 15 amino acids. V was clipped by 1 base and J by 2 bases, with 8 bases between them. CDR3: CASSLAGANTGELFF. The CDR3 coding sequence is TGTGCCAGCAGCTTAGCCGGGGCCAACACCGGGGAGCTGTTTTTT. Full variable domain (missing parts from reference TRBV11-2 and TRBJ2-2): EAGVAQSPRYKIIEKRQSVAFWCNPISGHATLYWYQQILGQGPKLLIQFQNNGVVDDSQLPKDRFSAERLKGVDSTLKIQPAKLEDSAVYLCASSLAGANTGELFFGEGSRLTVL.

The gene calls are TRBV29-1 and TRBJ2-3; 9 bases match TRBD2. Germline values: CDR1 SQVTM, CDR2 ANQGSEA. Germline trimming cut 1 base from V and 0 bases from J; bases unmatched to any gene: 2. This CDR3 has 15 residues. CDR3 coding DNA: TGCAGCGTTGAAGGGACTAGCGTTAGCACAGATACGCAGTATTTT. Its protein is CSVEGTSVSTDTQYF.

This chain joins TRBV29-1 and TRBJ1-1; perhaps TRBD1 as D (6 bases). Trimming took 6 bases from V and 4 from J, leaving 15 bases between them. This CDR3 has 13 residues. CDR1 and CDR2 from the germline V gene are SQVTM and ANQGSEA. DNA for the CDR3: TGCAGCGTCACCCGACAGGAAGGCACTGAAGCTTTCTTT. Residues: CSVTRQEGTEAFF.

This clone was found once. The V and J genes are TRBV29-1 and TRBJ2-5; TRBD2 might be the D (6 bases). CDR1 SQVTM and CDR2 ANQGSEA come from the germline V gene. The ends were cut back, 5 bases at V and 5 bases at J, with 15 bases in the middle. There are 13 residues in the CDR3. CDR3 sequence (DNA): TGCAGCGTTAAACTGGGACTTGGGGAGACCCAGTACTTC. This sequence encodes CSVKLGLGETQYF.

V is TRBV7-2 and J is TRBJ1-1; D gene unclear. The CDR3 is 13 residues long. The ends were cut back, 3 bases at V and 11 bases at J, with 16 bases in the middle. Germline CDR1 reads SGHTA; CDR2 reads FQGNSA. CDR3 nucleotides: TGTGCCAGCAGCTTTCCCTTTCCGGGGTATGCTTTCTTT. As protein: CASSFPFPGYAFF.

Notes on this clone: One end of the junction fails to match germline, which may point to a read error. The CDR3 here is CASSQALGPGREYF. DNA for the CDR3: TGTGCCAGCAGCCAAGCCTTGGGGCCAGGGAGGGAATACTTT. The genes are TRBV14 and TRBJ2-3; the match to TRBD2 covers 7 bases. The CDR3 sequence is 14 residues long. Germline loops: CDR1 SGHDN, CDR2 FVKESK.

This clone was picked up one time. CDR3 nucleotide sequence: TGCAGTGCTAGTCAGGGGGTGATCCTCCACTTT. It codes for CSASQGVILHF. V gene TRBV20-1 combines with J gene TRBJ1-6, with TRBD1 identical over 7 bases. Germline V lookup: CDR1 DFQATT, CDR2 SNEGSKA (reference sequence). V trimming: 3 bases; J trimming: 15 bases; junction bases outside the gene matches: 5. The CDR3 loop spans 11 amino acids.

The chain couples TRBV4-3 to TRBJ1-2; TRBD1 matches 8 bases. The junction had 4 bases not matched to a gene; V was cut back by 3 bases and J by 7 bases. The germline V gene has CDR1 LGHNA and CDR2 YSLEER. The CDR3 extends over 13 amino acids. CDR3 nucleotide sequence: TGCGCCAGCAGCCAGACAGGGGTTCGTGGCTACACCTTC. Residues: CASSQTGVRGYTF.

This clone has just a few counts. DNA of the CDR3: TGCGCCAGCAACAGTGTATATGGCTACACCTTC. Its translation is CASNSVYGYTF. The chain joins TRBV23-1 to TRBJ1-2; D unclear. TRBV23-1 qualifies as an ORF whose function is uncertain. The CDR3 has 11 residues. V was pared by 7 bases and J by 5 bases, with 8 bases between.

The chain recombines TRBV9 with TRBJ2-7; possible D gene TRBD2, 6 bases. CDR1 SGDLS and CDR2 YYNGEE come from the germline V gene. CDR3 length: 15 amino acids. The ends were cut back, 2 bases at V and 6 bases at J, with 18 bases in the middle. CDR3 protein: CASSVDSGGFGEQYF. CDR3 coding DNA: TGTGCCAGCAGCGTTGATAGCGGAGGGTTTGGCGAGCAGTACTTC.

The CDR3 sequence is CASSLGQGRPYGYTF. The CDR3 DNA reads TGTGCCAGCAGTTTAGGACAGGGGCGGCCCTATGGCTACACCTTC. The chain has TRBV27 and TRBJ1-2; TRBD1 matches at 9 bases. V trimming: 2 bases; J trimming: 4 bases; junction bases outside the gene matches: 5. The length of the CDR3 is 15 residues. Germline V gene data show CDR1 as MNHEY and CDR2 as SMNVEV (reference sequence).

The gene calls are TRBV29-1 and TRBJ2-1, with 9 positions matching TRBD2. Germline values: CDR1 SQVTM, CDR2 ANQGSEA. The CDR3 is 15 residues long. J lost 1 base, V lost 1 base, and 2 bases had no gene match. Here the CDR3 DNA reads TGCAGCGTTGAAGTTCTAGCGGGGTCCTACAATGAGCAGTTCTTC. Encoded protein: CSVEVLAGSYNEQFF.